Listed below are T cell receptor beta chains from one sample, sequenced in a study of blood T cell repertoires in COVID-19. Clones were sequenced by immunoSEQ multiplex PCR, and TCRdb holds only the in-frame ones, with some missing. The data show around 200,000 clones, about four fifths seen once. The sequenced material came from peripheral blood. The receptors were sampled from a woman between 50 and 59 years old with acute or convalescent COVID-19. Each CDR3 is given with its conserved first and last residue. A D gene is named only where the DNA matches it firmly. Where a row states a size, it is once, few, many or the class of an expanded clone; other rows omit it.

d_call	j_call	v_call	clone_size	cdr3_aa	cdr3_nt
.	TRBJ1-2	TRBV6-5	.	CASSYGFGVNYGYTF	TGTGCCAGCAGTTATGGGTTCGGGGTTAACTATGGCTACACCTTC
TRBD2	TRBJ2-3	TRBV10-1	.	CASSGLVGVSADTQYF	TGCGCCAGCAGCGGACTAGTGGGGGTCAGCGCAGATACGCAGTATTTT
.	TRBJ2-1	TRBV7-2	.	CASSFPPLGAFF	TGTGCCAGCAGCTTCCCCCCCCTAGGAGCGTTCTTC
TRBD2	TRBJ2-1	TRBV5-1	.	CASSIGGRGSSYNEQFF	TGCGCCAGCAGCATTGGAGGGCGCGGGAGTTCCTACAATGAGCAGTTCTTC
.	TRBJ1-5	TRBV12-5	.	CASGLRDSNQPQHF	TGTGCTAGTGGTTTGCGGGATAGCAATCAGCCCCAGCATTTT
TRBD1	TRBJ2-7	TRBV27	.	CASSRQGGEQYF	TGTGCCAGCAGTCGACAGGGTGGCGAGCAGTACTTC
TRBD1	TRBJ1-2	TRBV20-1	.	CSASGTEDGYTF	TGCAGTGCTAGTGGGACAGAAGATGGCTACACCTTC
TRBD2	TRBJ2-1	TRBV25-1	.	CASSEFGGGPWEQFF	TGTGCCAGCAGTGAATTCGGGGGAGGGCCTTGGGAGCAGTTCTTC
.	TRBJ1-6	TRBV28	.	CASSLGAGRSNSPLHF	TGTGCCAGCAGTTTGGGGGCAGGGAGAAGTAACTCACCCCTCCACTTT
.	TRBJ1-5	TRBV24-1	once	CATSELLPGYGNQPQHF	TGTGCCACCAGTGAGCTCCTCCCAGGGTACGGCAATCAGCCCCAGCATTTT
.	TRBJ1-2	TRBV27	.	CASRGAYYGYTF	TGTGCCAGCAGGGGGGCATACTATGGCTACACCTTC
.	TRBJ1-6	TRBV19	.	CASSRQWDNSPLHF	TGTGCCAGTAGTCGACAGTGGGATAATTCACCCCTCCACTTT
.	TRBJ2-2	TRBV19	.	CATEPGFNTGELFF	TGTGCCACCGAGCCGGGGTTTAACACCGGGGAGCTGTTTTTT
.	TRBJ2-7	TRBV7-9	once	CASSLTGDREQYF	TGTGCCAGCAGCTTGACAGGAGATCGCGAGCAGTACTTC
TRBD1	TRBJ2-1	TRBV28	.	CAVQGAWEQFF	TGTGCCGTACAGGGGGCATGGGAGCAGTTCTTC
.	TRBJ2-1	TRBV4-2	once	CASSQDSVALRFF	TGTGCCAGCAGCCAAGATAGCGTGGCGCTGCGGTTCTTC
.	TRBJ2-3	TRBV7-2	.	CASSLGGLGDTQYF	TGTGCCAGCAGCTTAGGCGGGTTAGGAGATACGCAGTATTTT
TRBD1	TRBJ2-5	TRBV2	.	CASSVTKDRLETQYF	TGTGCCAGCAGTGTGACAAAGGACAGGTTGGAGACCCAGTACTTC
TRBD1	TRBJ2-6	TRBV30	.	CAWSTGAGANVLTF	TGTGCCTGGAGCACAGGGGCTGGGGCCAACGTCCTGACTTTC
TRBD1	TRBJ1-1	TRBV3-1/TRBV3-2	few	CASSQDSPGQRNRAFF	TGTGCCAGCAGCCAAGACTCGCCGGGACAGCGAAATCGGGCTTTCTTT
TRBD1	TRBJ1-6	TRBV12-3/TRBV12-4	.	CASSPDRASPLHF	TGTGCCAGCAGTCCCGACAGGGCTTCACCCCTCCACTTT
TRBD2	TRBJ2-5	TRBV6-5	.	CASGFTSGRTETQYF	TGTGCCAGCGGATTTACTAGCGGGAGGACGGAGACCCAGTACTTC
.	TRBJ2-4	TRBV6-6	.	CASSSQGGAKNIQYF	TGTGCCAGCAGTTCCCAGGGGGGAGCCAAAAACATTCAGTACTTC
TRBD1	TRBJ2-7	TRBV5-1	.	CASSLERQGFLLSKQYF	TGCGCCAGCAGCTTGGAAAGACAGGGGTTCCTACTTTCCAAGCAGTACTTC
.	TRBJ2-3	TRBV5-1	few	CASSLGGLASTDTQYF	TGCGCCAGCAGCTTGGGGGGACTGGCTAGCACAGATACGCAGTATTTT
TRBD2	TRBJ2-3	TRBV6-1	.	CASSEVGGSVSDTQYF	TGTGCCAGCAGTGAAGTCGGCGGGAGTGTTTCTGATACGCAGTATTTT
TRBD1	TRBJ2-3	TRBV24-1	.	CATSDFRQGTDTQYF	TGTGCCACCAGTGATTTCAGACAGGGTACAGATACGCAGTATTTT
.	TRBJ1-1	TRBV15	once	CATSRDRGGNTEAFF	TGTGCCACCAGCAGAGATAGAGGAGGGAACACTGAAGCTTTCTTT
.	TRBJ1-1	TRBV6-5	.	CASSLDSMNTEAFF	TGTGCCAGCAGTCTAGACAGCATGAACACTGAAGCTTTCTTT
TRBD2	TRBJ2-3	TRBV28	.	CASSRGSGKSTDTQYF	TGTGCCAGCAGTAGGGGCAGCGGGAAGAGCACAGATACGCAGTATTTT
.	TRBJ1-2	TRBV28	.	CASSPTRNYGYTF	TGTGCCAGCAGCCCGACACGGAACTATGGCTACACCTTC
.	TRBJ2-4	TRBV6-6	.	CASRPRQEVDIQYF	TGTGCCAGCAGGCCCCGACAGGAGGTGGACATTCAGTACTTC
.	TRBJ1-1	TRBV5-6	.	CASSSGSKAFF	TGTGCCAGCAGCTCTGGCTCAAAGGCTTTCTTT
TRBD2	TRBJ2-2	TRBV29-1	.	CSVESSGTSGELFF	TGCAGCGTTGAAAGCAGCGGGACGAGCGGGGAGCTGTTTTTT
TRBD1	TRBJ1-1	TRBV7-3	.	CASRRQGARTEAFF	TGTGCCAGCAGGAGACAGGGGGCGCGGACTGAAGCTTTCTTT
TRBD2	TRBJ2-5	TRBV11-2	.	CASSWLAAEETQYF	TGTGCCAGCAGCTGGCTAGCGGCCGAAGAGACCCAGTACTTC
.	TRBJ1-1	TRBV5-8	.	CASSLDMSSLGGAFF	TGTGCCAGCAGCTTGGACATGTCTTCCTTAGGGGGAGCTTTCTTT
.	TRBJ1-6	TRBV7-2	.	CASSLGREKASSYNSPLHF	TGTGCCAGCAGCTTAGGGAGGGAGAAGGCGAGCTCCTATAATTCACCCCTCCACTTT
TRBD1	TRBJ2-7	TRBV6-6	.	CASSYRGQGADEQYF	TGTGCCAGCAGTTACCGCGGACAGGGGGCGGACGAGCAGTACTTC
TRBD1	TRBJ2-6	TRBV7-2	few	CASSLGGTGGSGANVLTF	TGTGCCAGCAGCTTAGGGGGGACAGGGGGCTCTGGGGCCAACGTCCTGACTTTC
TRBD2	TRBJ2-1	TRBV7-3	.	CASSLLKTSGRPGEQFF	TGTGCCAGCAGCTTACTTAAGACTAGCGGACGTCCCGGGGAGCAGTTCTTC
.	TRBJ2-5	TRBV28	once	CASSAPGVMQETQYF	TGTGCCAGCAGTGCCCCAGGGGTGATGCAAGAGACCCAGTACTTC
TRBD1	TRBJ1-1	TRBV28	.	CASPPRGRVSTEAFF	TGTGCCAGCCCCCCAAGGGGGCGGGTGAGTACTGAAGCTTTCTTT
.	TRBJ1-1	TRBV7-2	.	CASSPNRNTEAFF	TGTGCCAGCAGCCCCAACAGGAACACTGAAGCTTTCTTT
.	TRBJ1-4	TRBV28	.	CASTSLGGSNNEKLFF	TGTGCCAGCACCTCATTGGGGGGGAGTAATAATGAAAAACTGTTTTTT